The clone carrying this T cell receptor (beta chain) was seen ten or more times. Antigen unknown. From around 0.4 ug of RNA, a library with molecular barcoded alpha/delta and beta/gamma adaptors was made. TCRdb independently ran MiXCR on the reads; one entry per CDR3 protein. The sample lists more than 100,000 distinct CDR3 sequences; approximately 13% were seen once. The data are from a study of read filtering for tumor transcriptome and immune sequencing. About the research overall: Revised staging placed eight or nine patients in R-ISS I, 15 to 20 in II, 6 or 7 in III. Findings and caveats of the study: This fraction held mixed bone marrow immune cells after CD138-negative sorting.

Trimming removed 0 bases at V and 4 bases at J, with 6 bases between. This CDR3 comprises 13 residues. Germline V gives CDR1 KGHSH, CDR2 LQKENI. The chain uses TRBV18 and TRBJ1-2, with D possibly being TRBD1 (5 bases). The specimen sequenced was a population of CD138-negative cells sorted from bone marrow. This clonotype was sampled from a donor at least 40 years old with multiple myeloma. The CDR3 nucleotides are TGTGCCAGCTCACCACCGACAGTCTATGGCTACACCTTC. The encoded protein is CASSPPTVYGYTF.